The subject of this entry is one TCR beta chain. The antigen is undetermined. This record comes from a study of T cell responses to AZD1222 COVID-19 vaccine. Broader study findings: Repertoires were collected only later (after the peak T cell response had occurred). Spike-specific TCR breadth and depth went up after people got two AZD1222 doses.

Sequencing used immunoSEQ multiplex PCR; TCRdb keeps in-frame clones, though not all of them. The sample yields 70,000 to 95,000 clones, 85% to 90% seen once. The CDR3 spans 14 residues. The V end lost 4 bases, the J end lost 5 bases, and 15 bases lay between the germline ends. The germline V gene encodes CDR1 SGHNT and CDR2 YYREEE (reference sequence). The starting material was peripheral blood, obtained on day 0 of MenACWY control vaccination. The sequence was collected from an adult in good health. This sequence joins TRBV5-4 and TRBJ2-5; D is uncertain. CDR3 residues: CASSRGLHRETQYF. CDR3 in DNA: TGTGCCAGCAGCCGCGGCCTCCACCGGGAGACCCAGTACTTC.